This entry features one T cell receptor beta chain sequence. The data were obtained in a study of human T cells and chemical hapten exposure. Study details: Chiefly female patients presented with alopecia areata, totalis or universalis. Yields of TCR per sample differed, chiefly owing to small differences in pooled library volume.

One entry per CDR3 protein, called by TCRdb with MiXCR from the RACE reads. The sample shows 300,000 to 400,000 distinct CDR3 sequences, roughly 5.3% of them seen only once. Regarding time point: pre-sensitization, week 0. The treatment denotes: therapeutic diphenylcyclopropenone sensitization with weekly scalp DPC. The sequence was collected from a woman aged 45 to 65 with alopecia areata. Some clones in this sample may be carry-over from other donors' samples. Source: whole blood, taken in connection with sensitization to the hapten diphenylcyclopropenone (DPC).

CDR3 region: CASSQDPGRNVGYTF. In nucleotides, the CDR3 is TGTGCCAGCAGCCAAGATCCCGGGCGGAATGTTGGCTACACCTTC. The V gene is TRBV3-1, the J gene TRBJ1-2, with unresolved D. This CDR3 is built from 15 residues. The germline V gene has CDR1 LGHDT and CDR2 YNNKEL (reference sequence). Trimming removed 0 bases from V and 7 bases from J, with 15 bases in between. The full variable domain, in which reference TRBV3-1 and TRBJ1-2 provide the parts outside the CDR3, is DTAVSQTPKYLVTQMGNDKSIKCEQNLGHDTMYWYKQDSKKFLKIMFSYNNKELIINETVPNRFSPKSPDKAHLNLHINSLELGDSAVYFCASSQDPGRNVGYTFGSGTRLTVV.